These 21 T cell receptor beta chains were sequenced from one sample in a study of T cells after yellow fever vaccination. TCRdb independently ran MiXCR on the 5' RACE reads; one entry per CDR3 protein. Here the sample spans 400,000 or so distinct CDR3 sequences, roughly 11% being singletons. Sequencing was performed on PBMCs, taken on the day of the first yellow fever vaccination. Receptors originate from a young man who received the YFV17D yellow fever vaccine.

The V gene is TRBV6-5, the J gene TRBJ2-7, with 7 bases matching TRBD2. The germline V gene encodes CDR1 MNHEY and CDR2 SVGAGI. The length of the CDR3 is 13 residues. The V segment lost 4 bases and the J segment 3 bases; nucleotides outside the gene matches: 3. The CDR3 loop reads CASSSGTNYEQYF. DNA of the CDR3: TGTGCCAGCAGTTCCGGGACTAACTACGAGCAGTACTTC.

This clonotype was counted only a few times. The chain has TRBV7-2 and TRBJ2-5; 10 nucleotides align to TRBD2. The length of the CDR3 is 17 residues. The V segment lost 5 bases and the J segment 2 bases; nucleotides outside the gene matches: 11. Germline V gene lookup returns CDR1 SGHTA and CDR2 FQGNSA. CDR3 sequence: CASSLGLTSGRQETQYF. CDR3 DNA sequence: TGTGCCAGCAGCCTCGGACTGACTAGCGGGCGACAAGAGACCCAGTACTTC.

This clonotype was counted at least ten times. The J gene is TRBJ1-4, the V gene TRBV11-2; the D is unclear. This CDR3 region has 14 residues. CDR1 and CDR2 (germline): SGHAT, FQNNGV. Trimming cost V 1 base and J 2 bases, with 5 bases left between them. The CDR3 spells CASSLAGTNEKLFF. For the CDR3, the DNA is TGTGCCAGCAGCTTAGCGGGTACTAATGAAAAACTGTTTTTT.

CDR3 residues: CASSRTSGGFTDTQYF. In DNA, the CDR3 is TGTGCCAGCAGTCGGACTAGCGGGGGGTTCACAGATACGCAGTATTTT. The genes are TRBV6-1 and TRBJ2-3, with 14 positions matching TRBD2. Germline CDR1 is MNHNS and CDR2 is SASEGT. V gave up 5 bases and J gave up 2 bases; unmatched junction bases: 3. The CDR3 loop spans 16 amino acids.

The chain combines TRBV6-1 with TRBJ1-1; a possible D gene is TRBD1 (6 bases). Germline values: CDR1 MNHNS, CDR2 SASEGT. The CDR3 totals 15 residues. The ends were cut back, 1 base at V and 0 bases at J, with 9 bases in the middle. In DNA, the CDR3 is TGTGCCAGCAGTGAAGGGGGGCAGTTGAACACTGAAGCTTTCTTT. Amino acids: CASSEGGQLNTEAFF.

The CDR3 coding sequence is TGTGCCAGCACCACCGGGAGCTTCTCGGGTAATGAAAAACTGTTTTTT. Amino acids: CASTTGSFSGNEKLFF. This chain connects TRBV28 to TRBJ1-4; unclear D gene. The germline V gene has CDR1 MDHEN and CDR2 SYDVKM. The germline V and J ends were trimmed by 7 bases and 4 bases, with 19 bases remaining between them. The CDR3 contains 16 residues. The full variable domain, its missing parts supplied by reference TRBV28 and TRBJ1-4, is DVKVTQSSRYLVKRTGEKVFLECVQDMDHENMFWYRQDPGLGLRLIYFSYDVKMKEKGDIPEGYSVSREKKERFSLILESASTNQTSMYLCASTTGSFSGNEKLFFGSGTQLSVL.

The chain couples TRBV7-8 to TRBJ2-3, with D perhaps TRBD2 (6 bases). The CDR3 runs to 17 residues. Trimming removed 5 bases from V and 6 bases from J, with 24 bases in between. Germline CDR1 SGHVS, CDR2 FQNEAQ. The CDR3 protein is CASSRDFRGAEGDTQYF. The CDR3 coding sequence is TGTGCCAGCAGCCGGGACTTTCGTGGGGCGGAAGGGGATACGCAGTATTTT.

This clonotype was detected a few times. This sequence joins TRBV20-1 and TRBJ2-3, with 9 bases lining up with TRBD2. Germline loops: CDR1 DFQATT, CDR2 SNEGSKA (reference sequence). CDR3 length equals 15 residues. Trimming cost V 2 bases and J 2 bases; bases outside gene matches: 5. DNA for the CDR3: TGCAGTGCTAGACCCCTAGCGGGGTACACAGATACGCAGTATTTT. It is translated as CSARPLAGYTDTQYF.

This clonotype was detected only a few times. This chain joins TRBV19 and TRBJ1-5; D unclear. Germline V gene sequence: CDR1 LNHDA, CDR2 SQIVND (reference sequence). The V gene lost 3 bases and the J gene lost 3 bases, with 9 bases spanning the gap. This CDR3 has 14 residues. The CDR3: CASSIVGINQPQHF. The CDR3 region has the DNA TGTGCCAGTAGTATTGTGGGGATCAATCAGCCCCAGCATTTT.

In DNA form, the CDR3 reads TGCGCCAGCAGCCAACAGATCCTCGGGGATGGCTACACCTTC. Translated: CASSQQILGDGYTF. The genes are TRBV4-3 and TRBJ1-2; D unresolved. The CDR3 runs 14 residues. The V end lost 2 bases, the J end lost 6 bases, and 13 bases lay between the germline ends. Germline CDR1 and CDR2: LGHNA and YSLEER.

This clonotype appeared a few times. The CDR3 protein is CASQSGGTEAFF. The CDR3 nucleotides are TGTGCCAGCCAAAGTGGAGGCACTGAAGCTTTCTTT. The chain is built from TRBV7-9 and TRBJ1-1; D remains unclear. The V and J ends lost 8 bases and 4 bases respectively, with 11 bases between them. Germline CDR1 and CDR2: SEHNR and FQNEAQ (reference sequence). The CDR3 is made up of 12 amino acids.

This clonotype has just a few counts. The gene calls are TRBV10-3 and TRBJ1-5; 9 bases are a match to TRBD1. V was pared by 0 bases and J by 6 bases, with 12 bases of the junction left unmatched. The CDR3 length is 18 residues. Germline CDR1 is ENHRY and CDR2 is SYGVKD. The CDR3 region has the DNA TGTGCCATCAGTGAGTCTAAAGCTACCGGGACAGGGAGTCAGCCCCAGCATTTT. This codes for CAISESKATGTGSQPQHF.

The chain uses TRBV30 and TRBJ1-2, with 9 bases fitting TRBD1. Germline V lookup: CDR1 GTSNPN, CDR2 SVGIG (reference sequence). The CDR3 covers 15 residues. Trimming at V came to 4 bases and at J to 8 bases, leaving 14 bases not matched to a gene. The CDR3 loop reads CAWNQVTGGAGGYTF. CDR3 coding DNA: TGTGCCTGGAATCAAGTAACAGGGGGCGCGGGGGGCTACACCTTC.

In its sample, this clonotype was seen a few times. The V call is TRBV5-1, the J call TRBJ2-1; 8 bases agree with TRBD1. This CDR3 is 15 amino acids long. J gave up 8 bases and V 4 bases, and 11 bases lay outside the gene matches. CDR1 is SGHRS and CDR2 is YFSETQ in the germline V gene. This CDR3 reads CASSLFLGQGDEQFF. CDR3 in DNA: TGCGCCAGCAGCCTCTTCCTCGGACAGGGCGATGAGCAGTTCTTC.

This clonotype was found a few times. The chain is built from TRBV28 and TRBJ1-1; 10 nucleotides agree with TRBD1. CDR1 and CDR2 (germline): MDHEN, SYDVKM. CDR3 size: 16 residues. With V trimmed by 3 bases and J by 1 base, 5 bases remained unmatched. This CDR3 reads CASSFRDRGWNTEAFF. DNA for the CDR3: TGTGCCAGCAGTTTCCGGGACAGGGGTTGGAACACTGAAGCTTTCTTT.

The chain couples TRBV19 to TRBJ1-2; D is perhaps TRBD1 (5 bases). This CDR3 has 13 amino acids. The germline gives CDR1 LNHDA, CDR2 SQIVND (reference sequence). Trimming stripped 3 bases from V and 7 bases from J, with 12 bases between. DNA of the CDR3: TGTGCCAGTAGTATTACCGGGACGGGTGGCTACACCTTC. It translates to CASSITGTGGYTF.

The chain combines TRBV12-5 with TRBJ1-2; weak D call: TRBD1 (5 bases). Germline V gene sequence: CDR1 LGHNT, CDR2 FRNRAP. The germline V and J ends were trimmed by 1 base and 4 bases, with 7 bases remaining between them. This CDR3 is 13 amino acids long. CDR3 nucleotide sequence: TGTGCTAGTGGTTTGGCGACAGTCTATGGCTACACCTTC. As protein: CASGLATVYGYTF.

In this sample, this clonotype turned up a few times. The gene calls are TRBV20-1 and TRBJ1-2; TRBD1 matches 7 bases. The CDR3 consists of 14 residues. Germline-derived CDR1 and CDR2 are DFQATT and SNEGSKA (reference sequence). V gave up 0 bases and J gave up 4 bases; unmatched junction bases: 5. DNA for the CDR3: TGCAGTGCTAGAGAGGGGACAGCACTCTATGGCTACACCTTC. It translates to CSAREGTALYGYTF.

This chain uses TRBV7-2 with TRBJ2-1; D uncertain. CDR1 and CDR2 (germline): SGHTA, FQGNSA. V lost 3 bases to trimming and J lost 1 base, with 10 bases between them. The CDR3 is 15 residues long. In nucleotides, the CDR3 is TGTGCCAGCAGCTTTCTAGGGCCGTCCTACAATGAGCAGTTCTTC. This codes for CASSFLGPSYNEQFF.

The chain uses TRBV6-1 and TRBJ1-1; D unresolved. V was cut by 8 bases and J by 0 bases, with 13 bases left in between. The CDR3 consists of 14 residues. Looked up from germline, CDR1 is MNHNS and CDR2 is SASEGT. The CDR3 is CASEKGSMNTEAFF. The CDR3 DNA reads TGTGCCAGCGAAAAGGGATCCATGAACACTGAAGCTTTCTTT.

The rearrangement joins TRBV4-3 to TRBJ1-2; D not resolved. CDR1 is LGHNA, CDR2 YSLEER, per germline. V lost 0 bases and J 4 bases, leaving 12 bases between the germline ends. The CDR3 length is 15 residues. The CDR3 sequence: CASSQDRVTSYGYTF. Written as DNA, the CDR3 is TGCGCCAGCAGCCAAGATCGAGTCACCTCCTATGGCTACACCTTC.